Each of the 21 T cell receptor beta chains below was sequenced from the same sample in a study of shared clonotypes between healthy human individuals (dated by TCRdb to the early 2020s). Receptor libraries were prepared by the immunoSEQ multiplex PCR assay. TCRdb took this table from immuneACCESS and kept in-frame rearrangements with V and J called. Such tables lack part of the clones; where checked against another copy, unresolved V genes explain under half of the gap, and the rest is unexplained. The sample contains hundreds of thousands of clones, roughly 98% of them found a single time. The ten largest clonotypes hold approximately 0.3% of the sample. For the CD8 naive samples, CD45RO-negative cells were positively selected for CCR7, yielding a CD45RA+CCR7+ population from which TemRA cells were excluded. The sequencing sample was made of naive CD8+ T cells sorted from blood. The cell subset or site label, as the study defines it: CD45RA+CCR7+. The receptors stem from a man younger than 45 in good health.

The count of this clone is one. This rearrangement joins TRBV6-4 to TRBJ2-2; 15 nucleotides align to TRBD2. Germline lookup yields CDR1 MRHNA and CDR2 SNTAGT. The CDR3 totals 17 residues. V shed 7 bases and J 6 bases; nucleotides not matched to a gene: 9. CDR3 DNA sequence: TGTGCCAGCATCCCGGGACTAGCGGGAGGTTTGGCCGGGGAGCTGTTTTTT. Translation: CASIPGLAGGLAGELFF.

This clone has more than one count but fewer than ten. The chain uses TRBV25-1 and TRBJ2-1; the D is unclear. Germline lookup yields CDR1 MGHDK and CDR2 SYGVNS. The length of the CDR3 is 15 residues. With 2 bases removed from V and 4 bases from J, the gap between germline ends came to 12 bases. The CDR3 loop is CASSELSDLYNEQFF. The DNA for the CDR3 is TGTGCCAGCAGTGAACTAAGCGACCTATACAATGAGCAGTTCTTC.

The gene calls are TRBV7-9 and TRBJ2-7; TRBD2 agrees at 12 bases. V was pared by 4 bases and J by 5 bases, with 6 bases of the junction left unmatched. This CDR3 has 15 amino acids. Germline V gene sequence: CDR1 SEHNR, CDR2 FQNEAQ (reference sequence). CDR3 nucleotide sequence: TGTGCCAGCAGCTCGAGACTAGCGGGAGTAGACGAGCAGTACTTC. The encoded protein is CASSSRLAGVDEQYF.

This clone was observed a single time. The chain joins TRBV7-8 to TRBJ1-1, with unresolved D. Trimming stripped 3 bases from V and 7 bases from J, with 21 bases between. Germline CDR1 reads SGHVS; CDR2 reads FQNEAQ. This CDR3 region has 16 residues. The CDR3 region is CASSLKGKTVVDEAFF. CDR3 DNA sequence: TGTGCCAGCAGCTTGAAAGGAAAAACGGTAGTAGATGAAGCTTTCTTT.

The V and J genes are TRBV4-1 and TRBJ2-3; D is possibly TRBD2 (5 bases). The CDR3 loop spans 14 amino acids. The ends were cut back, 2 bases at V and 1 base at J, with 7 bases in the middle. Germline V gene sequence: CDR1 MGHRA, CDR2 YSYEKL. The CDR3: CASSQTLGTDTQYF. The CDR3 DNA reads as TGCGCCAGCAGCCAAACACTAGGCACAGATACGCAGTATTTT.

The chain combines TRBV7-3 with TRBJ2-1; TRBD2 agrees at 15 bases. The CDR3 sequence is 16 residues long. After removal of 4 bases from V and 9 bases from J, the junction contained 7 bases not matched to a gene. Germline CDR1 and CDR2: SGHTA and FQGTGA. The CDR3 protein is CASSSSGLAGGVEQFF. CDR3 in DNA: TGTGCCAGCAGCTCTTCGGGACTAGCGGGAGGAGTTGAGCAGTTCTTC.

The chain couples TRBV28 to TRBJ2-1, with no clear D. The germline V gene has CDR1 MDHEN and CDR2 SYDVKM. This CDR3 spans 16 amino acids. V lost 3 bases, J lost 5 bases, and 17 bases lay in between. This CDR3 reads CASSFKAVRNNNEQFF. The CDR3 region has the DNA TGTGCCAGCAGTTTTAAAGCTGTGCGTAATAACAATGAGCAGTTCTTC.

The gene calls are TRBV6-6 and TRBJ2-1; 8 bases fit TRBD2. Looked up from germline, CDR1 is MNHNY and CDR2 is SVGAGI (reference sequence). Losses at the gene ends were 5 bases for V and 10 bases for J; bases not matched to a gene: 1. This CDR3 is 11 amino acids long. CDR3 region: CASSLAGEQFF. The CDR3 coding sequence is TGTGCCAGCAGTCTAGCGGGCGAGCAGTTCTTC.

The V gene is TRBV7-2, the J gene TRBJ2-3, with TRBD2 matching 7 bases. Per the germline V gene, CDR1 is SGHTA and CDR2 is FQGNSA. V shed 4 bases, J shed 6 bases, and the junction held 10 bases outside the gene matches. This CDR3 contains 15 residues. The CDR3 DNA reads TGTGCCAGCAGCTCTACTAGCGCCCATCGCGATACGCAGTATTTT. Amino acid sequence: CASSSTSAHRDTQYF.

The V and J genes are TRBV2 and TRBJ1-2; D is unclear. This CDR3 has 13 amino acids. Trimming removed 4 bases at V and 3 bases at J, with 9 bases between. CDR1 and CDR2 from the germline V gene are SNHLY and FYNNEI. In nucleotides, the CDR3 is TGTGCCAGCAGTGCGGAGGGAGACTATGGCTACACCTTC. Protein: CASSAEGDYGYTF.

The rearrangement links TRBV11-2 to TRBJ2-3; 9 bases align to TRBD2. V lost 2 bases, J lost 4 bases, and 7 bases stayed unmatched. The CDR3 is 16 residues long. Germline lookup yields CDR1 SGHAT and CDR2 FQNNGV. The CDR3 DNA sequence: TGTGCCAGCAGCTTACTCAAGCGGGAGGATGCAGATACGCAGTATTTT. Translating gives CASSLLKREDADTQYF.

The DNA for the CDR3 is TGTGCCAGCAGGGACAGGGGGATACGAGAGCAGTACTTC. This encodes CASRDRGIREQYF. The gene calls are TRBV2 and TRBJ2-7, with 10 nucleotides matching TRBD1. The CDR3 covers 13 residues. The V gene end was trimmed by 6 bases and the J gene end by 7 bases; junction bases not matched to a gene: 6. Germline CDR1 is SNHLY and CDR2 is FYNNEI.

The count of this clone is one. The V call is TRBV6-5, the J call TRBJ2-3; D may match TRBD1 or TRBD2 (6 bases each). The length of the CDR3 is 16 residues. V lost 0 bases and J 4 bases, leaving 14 bases between the germline ends. Germline lookup yields CDR1 MNHEY and CDR2 SVGAGI. The CDR3: CASSYSGGGPADTQYF. The CDR3 DNA reads as TGTGCCAGCAGTTACTCAGGAGGGGGGCCCGCAGATACGCAGTATTTT.

V and J are TRBV28 and TRBJ2-7; 9 bases fit TRBD1. CDR3 length: 15 amino acids. With 1 base clipped from V and 9 bases from J, the junction kept 10 bases outside the gene matches. Germline loops: CDR1 MDHEN, CDR2 SYDVKM. Here the CDR3 reads CASSLLGTGQTRQYF. CDR3 nucleotide sequence: TGTGCCAGCAGTTTATTAGGGACAGGGCAAACCCGGCAGTACTTC.

This sequence joins TRBV19 and TRBJ2-1; D possibly corresponds to TRBD2 (6 bases). Per germline, CDR1 LNHDA and CDR2 SQIVND (reference sequence). This CDR3 spans 15 amino acids. Trimming left V 0 bases short and J 6 bases short, with 12 bases between. CDR3 sequence reads: CASSIEAGVGNEQFF. The CDR3, as DNA: TGTGCCAGTAGTATAGAAGCGGGCGTCGGCAATGAGCAGTTCTTC.

Concerning this clone: Other DNA sequences in this specimen translate into the identical CDR3. This chain joins TRBV18 and TRBJ2-7; D uncertain. Per germline, CDR1 KGHSH and CDR2 LQKENI. This CDR3 contains 13 residues. V gave up 3 bases and J gave up 0 bases, with 6 bases separating them. The CDR3 is CASSPISSYEQYF. In DNA, the CDR3 is TGTGCCAGCTCACCTATCAGCTCCTACGAGCAGTACTTC.

The chain combines TRBV29-1 with TRBJ2-2; TRBD1 might be the D (6 bases). Trimming stripped 8 bases from V and 4 bases from J, with 14 bases between. The CDR3 is 13 residues long. Looked up from germline, CDR1 is SQVTM and CDR2 is ANQGSEA. The CDR3 nucleotides are TGCAGCTCCGAAGAGGGGGTCACCGGGGAGCTGTTTTTT. Its protein is CSSEEGVTGELFF.

The chain has TRBV4-1 and TRBJ1-3; unclear D gene. V shed 1 base and J shed 1 base, with 8 bases lying between them. CDR3 length: 15 residues. CDR1 and CDR2 from the germline V gene are MGHRA and YSYEKL. The CDR3 DNA reads as TGCGCCAGCAGCCAAGTCCATTCATCTGGAAACACCATATATTTT. Its translation is CASSQVHSSGNTIYF.

This clone was found once. The chain links TRBV9 to TRBJ2-1; D is perhaps TRBD2 (6 bases). Trimming shortened V by 3 bases and J by 6 bases, and 16 bases separated the two germline ends. The V gene's germline CDR1 is SGDLS and CDR2 YYNGEE. The length of the CDR3 is 15 residues. The CDR3 nucleotides are TGTGCCAGCAGCGGACGATCCGGACTACTCAATGAGCAGTTCTTC. Its protein is CASSGRSGLLNEQFF.

The V call is TRBV10-3, the J call TRBJ1-4; D call uncertain. V lost 2 bases, J lost 7 bases, and 17 bases lay in between. CDR1 ENHRY and CDR2 SYGVKD come from the germline V gene. The CDR3 totals 16 residues. The CDR3 DNA sequence: TGTGCCATCAGTGAGGAGGGCCGGAGGCCAGGTGAAAAACTGTTTTTT. It yields the protein CAISEEGRRPGEKLFF.

For this clone: The sample carries other DNA sequences with the same CDR3. In nucleotides, the CDR3 is TGTGCCAGCAGTTTACTTGGCGGTTACGAGCAGTACTTC. It is translated as CASSLLGGYEQYF. This chain uses TRBV27 with TRBJ2-7; D is unclear. Trimming pared 2 bases from V and 4 bases from J, leaving 9 bases between. The germline CDR1 and CDR2 sequences are MNHEY and SMNVEV (reference sequence). The length of the CDR3 is 13 residues.